This T cell receptor beta chain is from a study of blood T cell repertoires in COVID-19. V shed 6 bases and J shed 6 bases, with 15 bases lying between them. The CDR3 covers 13 residues. CDR1 is MNHEY, CDR2 SVGAGI, per germline. Per the study methods: Counts of nucleated cells, estimated from reference gene primer amplification, were obtained. Assay: immunoSEQ multiplex PCR; the TCRdb copy retains only in-frame clones and omits some. For V, J and clone size, that table is used; D and trimming come from the DNA. The sample includes 76,000 or so clones, about 90% of them seen just once. This TCR was recovered from a human donor in a cohort sampled during active COVID-19. The V call is TRBV6-5, the J call TRBJ2-7, with D possibly matching TRBD1 (5 bases). The sequenced sample consisted of peripheral blood. The CDR3 sequence: CASRTTGRPEQYF. DNA for the CDR3: TGTGCCAGCAGAACAACAGGCAGGCCCGAGCAGTACTTC.